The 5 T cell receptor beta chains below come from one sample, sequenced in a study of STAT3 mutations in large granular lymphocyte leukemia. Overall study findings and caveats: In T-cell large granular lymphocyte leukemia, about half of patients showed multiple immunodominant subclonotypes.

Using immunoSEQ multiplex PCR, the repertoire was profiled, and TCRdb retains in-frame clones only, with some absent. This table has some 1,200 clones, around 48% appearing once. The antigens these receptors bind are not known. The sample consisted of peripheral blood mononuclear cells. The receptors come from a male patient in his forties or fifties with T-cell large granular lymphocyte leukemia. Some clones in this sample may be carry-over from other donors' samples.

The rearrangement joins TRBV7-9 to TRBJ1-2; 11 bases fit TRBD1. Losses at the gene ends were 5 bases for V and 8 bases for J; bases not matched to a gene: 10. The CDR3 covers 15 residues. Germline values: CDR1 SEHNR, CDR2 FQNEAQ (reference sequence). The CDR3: CASSHRDRGMEGYTF. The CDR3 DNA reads TGTGCCAGCAGCCACCGGGACAGGGGGATGGAAGGCTACACCTTC.

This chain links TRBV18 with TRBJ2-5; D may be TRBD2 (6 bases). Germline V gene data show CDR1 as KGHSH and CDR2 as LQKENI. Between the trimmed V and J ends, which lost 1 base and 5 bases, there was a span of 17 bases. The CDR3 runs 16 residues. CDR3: CASSPRRDPRGETQYF. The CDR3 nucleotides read TGTGCCAGCTCACCACGGAGGGACCCCCGGGGGGAGACCCAGTACTTC.

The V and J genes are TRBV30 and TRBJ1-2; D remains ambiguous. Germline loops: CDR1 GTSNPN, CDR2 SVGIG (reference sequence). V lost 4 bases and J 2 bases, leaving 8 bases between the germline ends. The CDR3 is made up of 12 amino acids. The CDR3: CAWMIQNYGYTF. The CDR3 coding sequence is TGTGCCTGGATGATTCAAAACTATGGCTACACCTTC. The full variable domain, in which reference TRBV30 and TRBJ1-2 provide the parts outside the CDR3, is SQTIHQWPATLVQPVGSPLSLECTVEGTSNPNLYWYRQAAGRGLQLLFYSVGIGQISSEVPQNLSASRPQDRQFILSSKKLLLSDSGFYLCAWMIQNYGYTFGSGTRLTVV.

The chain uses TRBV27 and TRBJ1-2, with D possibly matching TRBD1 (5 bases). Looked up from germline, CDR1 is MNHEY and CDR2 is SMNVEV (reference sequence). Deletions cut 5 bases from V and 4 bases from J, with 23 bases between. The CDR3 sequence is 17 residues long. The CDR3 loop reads CASSPPGGQGSPYGYTF. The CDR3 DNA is TGTGCCAGCAGTCCTCCTGGCGGGCAGGGTTCACCCTATGGCTACACCTTC.

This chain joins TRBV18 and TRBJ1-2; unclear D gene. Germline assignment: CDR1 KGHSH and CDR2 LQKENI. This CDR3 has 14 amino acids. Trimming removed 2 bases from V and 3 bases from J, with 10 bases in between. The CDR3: CASSPVSSDYGYTF. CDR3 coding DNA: TGTGCCAGCTCACCAGTCAGCTCCGACTATGGCTACACCTTC.